The 13 T cell receptor gamma chains listed next were all sequenced from one sample in a study of intestinal T cells in coeliac disease. TRG repertoires were amplified with LymphoTrack primers from 200 ng of biopsy DNA. TCRdb re-called the multiplex PCR reads with CATT. The sample lists 880 or so gamma-chain clones, around 48% seen once, with roughly 15% in the top ten. Over 9 formalin-fixed paraffin-embedded scrolls, each 5 µm thick, supplied each case's genomic DNA. Sequenced: a duodenal biopsy. The origin of the receptors is a human donor with celiac disease.

This clone was found a few times. V usage is TRGV8 and J usage is TRGJ1 or TRGJ2. The CDR3 runs to 11 residues. V lost 6 bases to trimming and J lost 12 bases; unmatched junction nucleotides: 11. The germline V gene encodes CDR1 VENAVY and CDR2 YDSYNSRV. CDR3 amino acids: CATWPLFGKLF. The CDR3 bases are TGTGCCACCTGGCCCCTCTTCGGGAAACTCTTT.

The chain is built from TRGV2 and TRGJP1. The CDR3 is made up of 18 amino acids. The germline V gene has CDR1 EGSNGY and CDR2 YDSYNSKV. Trimming took 12 bases from V and 2 from J; bases not matched to a gene: 24. Here the CDR3 DNA reads TGTGCCCACCTGGGACGGGACGCCAGTGGGACCACTGGTTGGTTCAAGATATTT. It specifies CAHLGRDASGTTGWFKIF.

The chain carries TRGV3 and TRGJ1 or TRGJ2. Trimming cost V 6 bases and J 1 base; bases outside gene matches: 6. This CDR3 contains 13 residues. Germline lookup yields CDR1 VTNTFY and CDR2 YDVSTARD (reference sequence). The CDR3 DNA follows: TGTGCCACCTGGACAGCTAATTATTATAAGAAACTCTTT. It yields the protein CATWTANYYKKLF.

About this clone: An end of the junction does not agree with germline; a read error may underlie this. This chain uses TRGV2 with TRGJP2. CDR1 EGSNGY and CDR2 YDSYNSKV come from the germline V gene. This CDR3 spans 15 amino acids. CDR3 sequence reads: CATSHGMSSDWTKTF. CDR3 nucleotide sequence: TGTGCCACCTCCCACGGGATGAGTAGTGATTGGACCAAGACGTTT.

This clone was picked up a small number of times. Translating this DNA gives a protein that differs at residue 4 from the TCRdb one, which belongs to a much larger clone; a read error is likely, and the protein shown is this translation. V and J are TRGV11 and TRGJ1 or TRGJ2. TRGV11 belongs to the ORF category, with a function that is uncertain. After removal of 12 bases from V and 3 bases from J, the junction contained 11 bases not matched to a gene. The CDR3 covers 13 residues. Here the CDR3 DNA reads TGTGCCTGCCGGACACCTTTTTATTATAAGAAACTCTTT. The encoded protein is CACRTPFYYKKLF.

This clone was seen once. The chain couples TRGV10 to TRGJP2. Matching the DNA to germline supplied the J gene, which TCRdb does not give. TRGV10 is known as an ORF, though its function is uncertain. This CDR3 is built from 12 residues. J was trimmed by 16 bases and V by 8 bases; bases with no gene match: 14. DNA of the CDR3: TGTGCTGCGTGGGAGTTCATTGGATCCAAGACGTTT. It specifies CAAWEFIGSKTF.

The chain recombines TRGV10 with TRGJP2. TRGV10 is designated an ORF whose function remains uncertain. Trimming cost V 12 bases and J 2 bases; bases outside gene matches: 7. CDR3 length equals 13 residues. The CDR3 reads CAAQKSSDWIKTF. CDR3 nucleotides: TGTGCTGCCCAAAAAAGTAGTGATTGGATCAAGACGTTT.

The chain recombines TRGV11 with TRGJ1 or TRGJ2. TRGV11 is given ORF status, its function remaining uncertain. There are 12 residues in the CDR3. The V and J ends lost 8 bases and 12 bases, in that order; junction bases with no gene match: 13. The CDR3 DNA reads as TGTGCCTGCTGGACCGATCTGATAACGAAACTCTTT. Translating it yields CACWTDLITKLF.

The chain links TRGV9 to TRGJ1 or TRGJ2. The junction had 6 bases not matched to a gene; V was cut back by 0 bases and J by 1 base. Germline V gene sequence: CDR1 GITISATS, CDR2 ISYDGTV (reference sequence). CDR3 length: 15 amino acids. CDR3 residues: CALWEVLHNYYKKLF. Written as DNA, the CDR3 is TGTGCCTTGTGGGAGGTGCTCCATAATTATTATAAGAAACTCTTT.

V gene TRGV2 combines with J gene TRGJP2. Per germline, CDR1 EGSNGY and CDR2 YDSYNSKV. With 5 bases clipped from V and 10 bases from J, the junction kept 10 bases outside the gene matches. The CDR3 has 13 residues. This chain's CDR3 is CATWGRVTWIKTF. CDR3 nucleotide sequence: TGTGCCACCTGGGGTAGAGTGACTTGGATCAAGACGTTT.

The J gene is TRGJ1 or TRGJ2, the V gene TRGV4. With 10 bases clipped from V and 8 bases from J, the junction kept 17 bases outside the gene matches. The CDR3 contains 13 residues. Germline V gene lookup returns CDR1 EGSTGY and CDR2 YDSYTSSV. The CDR3 region has the DNA TGTGCCACACCGAGGCCCTGCCCGAATAAGAAACTCTTT. Protein product: CATPRPCPNKKLF.

As for this clone: A read error is the likely source, as a far larger clone sits one nucleotide away. The same CDR3 can be traced to other DNA sequences in this sample. The J gene is TRGJ1 or TRGJ2, the V gene TRGV11. TRGV11 is an ORF; its function is uncertain. This CDR3 comprises 11 residues. V lost 10 bases and J lost 7; bases outside the gene matches: 7. The CDR3 reads CACCGRYKKLF. The DNA of the CDR3 is TGTGCCTGCTGTGGGAGGTATAAGAAACTCTTT.

Concerning this clone: For this DNA, TCRdb reports the protein of a much larger clone, which diverges at residue 9, most likely from a read error; the protein presented here is translated directly from the DNA. The chain uses TRGV11 and TRGJ1 or TRGJ2. TRGV11 is placed among ORFs of uncertain function. This CDR3 spans 14 amino acids. V gave up 0 bases and J gave up 5 bases; unmatched junction bases: 4. DNA of the CDR3: TGTGCCTGCTGGATTAGGCACGATCATTATAAGAAACTCTTT. This codes for CACWIRHDHYKKLF.